The 32 T cell receptor beta chains in this list originate from one sample, sequenced in a study of radiation and T cells in renal cell carcinoma. Described time point: blood 4 weeks post-SBRT, at nephrectomy. The treatment here: 15 Gy SBRT to primary tumor, nephrectomy 4 weeks later. Some clones are missing from TCRdb's copy, which holds only in-frame ones; the method was immunoSEQ multiplex PCR. This sample has around 180,000 clones; around 90% occur once, and the top ten carry approximately 10%. The specimen comprised blood, sampled from a patient whose treatment included radiotherapy and nephrectomy. These receptors were obtained from a woman between 50 and 59 years old with renal cell carcinoma.

This clone came up once. The genes are TRBV7-9 and TRBJ2-7; 9 bases fit TRBD2. V gave up 3 bases and J gave up 6 bases; unmatched junction bases: 12. The CDR3 has 16 amino acids. Germline CDR1 SEHNR, CDR2 FQNEAQ (reference sequence). This chain's CDR3 is CASSFRERGAGGEQYF. The CDR3 bases are TGTGCCAGCAGCTTTAGAGAGCGGGGGGCCGGAGGCGAGCAGTACTTC.

The CDR3 loop is CASTTPGTDTQYF. CDR3 coding DNA: TGTGCCAGCACAACGCCAGGCACAGATACGCAGTATTTT. V and J are TRBV6-1 and TRBJ2-3; D not certain. Trimming left V 7 bases short and J 1 base short, with 9 bases between. The CDR3 loop spans 13 amino acids. Germline assignment: CDR1 MNHNS and CDR2 SASEGT.

The chain has TRBV19 and TRBJ2-7; D remains ambiguous. Germline values: CDR1 LNHDA, CDR2 SQIVND (reference sequence). V was shortened by 5 bases and J by 3 bases, with 14 bases between the two germline ends. The CDR3 totals 14 residues. The CDR3 region is CASSSRPEDYEQYF. Here the CDR3 DNA reads TGTGCCAGTAGTTCCCGACCAGAGGACTACGAGCAGTACTTC.

V and J are TRBV7-9 and TRBJ2-3, with 11 bases aligning to TRBD2. Germline CDR1 reads SEHNR; CDR2 reads FQNEAQ (reference sequence). This CDR3 spans 16 amino acids. With 5 bases clipped from V and 4 bases from J, the junction kept 8 bases outside the gene matches. CDR3 coding DNA: TGTGCCAGCAGCGCGACTAGCGGGGAGTCGGCAGATACGCAGTATTTT. Protein: CASSATSGESADTQYF.

The rearrangement uses TRBV9 and TRBJ1-5; 7 nucleotides line up with TRBD1. This CDR3 spans 14 amino acids. Germline-derived CDR1 and CDR2 are SGDLS and YYNGEE. J gave up 4 bases and V 4 bases, and 5 bases lay outside the gene matches. The CDR3 nucleotides read TGTGCCAGCAGCAGGACAGGCCAGAATCAGCCCCAGCATTTT. This encodes CASSRTGQNQPQHF.

The chain joins TRBV5-1 to TRBJ2-1; TRBD2 agrees at 9 bases. Germline V CDR1 and CDR2: SGHRS, YFSETQ. The CDR3 sequence is 15 residues long. The V and J ends lost 4 bases and 9 bases, in that order; junction bases with no gene match: 11. The CDR3 bases are TGCGCCAGCAGCGTCGGGACTAGCCCTGGAGGTGAGCAGTTCTTC. Amino acids: CASSVGTSPGGEQFF.

The V call is TRBV11-1, the J call TRBJ2-4, with TRBD1 identical over 7 bases. From germline, CDR1 is SGHAT and CDR2 FQDESV (reference sequence). V lost 1 base and J lost 0; bases outside the gene matches: 3. There are 16 residues in the CDR3. CDR3 nucleotides: TGTGCCAGCAGCTTAGGGGACAGCCGAGCCAAAAACATTCAGTACTTC. This translates into CASSLGDSRAKNIQYF.

In this sample, this clone turned up once. The V gene is TRBV9, the J gene TRBJ1-2, with 8 bases lining up with TRBD1. V shed 7 bases and J 6 bases; nucleotides not matched to a gene: 17. CDR1 and CDR2 (germline): SGDLS, YYNGEE. This CDR3 is built from 16 residues. The CDR3 region is CASGRAGGARGNGYTF. The CDR3 nucleotides are TGTGCCAGCGGACGGGCAGGGGGCGCGAGGGGAAATGGCTACACCTTC.

The chain couples TRBV6-5 to TRBJ2-5, with no clear D. With 2 bases removed from V and 12 bases from J, the gap between germline ends came to 13 bases. Germline assignment: CDR1 MNHEY and CDR2 SVGAGI. The CDR3 consists of 12 residues. CDR3 loop: CASSYGEESEYF. DNA of the CDR3: TGTGCCAGCAGTTACGGCGAAGAATCTGAGTACTTC.

The rearrangement links TRBV27 to TRBJ2-7; 8 bases are shared with TRBD1. The CDR3 spans 15 residues. J gave up 2 bases and V 6 bases, and 9 bases lay outside the gene matches. Per the germline V gene, CDR1 is MNHEY and CDR2 is SMNVEV (reference sequence). CDR3 DNA sequence: TGTGCCAGCAGCCTCTCAGGGGGCCCGCCCTACGAGCAGTACTTC. Translated, it gives CASSLSGGPPYEQYF.

V is TRBV5-1 and J is TRBJ2-5; D may be TRBD1 (5 bases). The CDR3 is 15 amino acids. Germline V CDR1 and CDR2: SGHRS, YFSETQ. V was shortened by 4 bases and J by 2 bases, with 15 bases between the two germline ends. CDR3 in DNA: TGCGCCAGCAGCCCCGGACCCGACAGTCAAGAGACCCAGTACTTC. It codes for CASSPGPDSQETQYF.

The chain couples TRBV19 to TRBJ1-2; TRBD1 agrees at 8 bases. Germline V lookup: CDR1 LNHDA, CDR2 SQIVND (reference sequence). The CDR3 length is 15 residues. V lost 5 bases, J lost 8 bases, and 13 bases stayed unmatched. CDR3 nucleotides: TGTGCCAGTAGTCTTCGGACAGGGACACCTGGAGGCTACACCTTC. It yields the protein CASSLRTGTPGGYTF. The full variable domain, its missing parts supplied by reference TRBV19 and TRBJ1-2, is DGGITQSPKYLFRKEGQNVTLSCEQNLNHDAMYWYRQDPGQGLRLIYYSQIVNDFQKGDIAEGYSVSREKKESFPLTVTSAQKNPTAFYLCASSLRTGTPGGYTFGSGTRLTVV.

The rearrangement joins TRBV9 to TRBJ2-7, with D hard to call. The germline CDR1 and CDR2 sequences are SGDLS and YYNGEE. The CDR3 runs 17 residues. The germline V and J ends were trimmed by 0 bases and 4 bases, with 20 bases remaining between them. CDR3 amino acids: CASSVDEGASLVYEQYF. The CDR3 DNA reads as TGTGCCAGCAGCGTAGATGAAGGAGCGAGCCTTGTGTACGAGCAGTACTTC.

CDR3 region: CAISLPGQGAEQYF. CDR3 DNA sequence: TGTGCCATCAGTCTTCCGGGACAGGGGGCCGAGCAGTACTTC. The chain couples TRBV10-3 to TRBJ2-7, with TRBD1 matching over 12 bases. Germline assignment: CDR1 ENHRY and CDR2 SYGVKD. The trim removed 5 bases at V and 6 bases at J, leaving 5 bases unmatched. The CDR3 loop spans 14 amino acids.

V usage is TRBV5-5 and J usage is TRBJ1-2, with D hard to call. Trimming left V 0 bases short and J 0 bases short, with 12 bases between. The CDR3 extends over 16 amino acids. CDR1 and CDR2 (germline): SGHKS, YYEKEE (reference sequence). CDR3 amino acids: CASSLGPGIANYGYTF. The CDR3 DNA follows: TGTGCCAGCAGCTTGGGGCCCGGGATAGCTAACTATGGCTACACCTTC.

The chain uses TRBV5-8 and TRBJ2-7, with a tentative D call TRBD1 (6 bases). This CDR3 comprises 16 residues. Germline CDR1 SGHTS, CDR2 YDEGEE. Trimming removed 4 bases from V and 7 bases from J, with 24 bases in between. Here the CDR3 DNA reads TGTGCCAGCAGCCCCCGGGCCCCCAGGGGACGCGGGGAGCAGTACTTC. It codes for CASSPRAPRGRGEQYF. The entire variable domain, with the rest obtained from reference TRBV5-8 and TRBJ2-7, is as follows: EAGVTQSPTHLIKTRGQQATLRCSPISGHTSVYWYQQALGLGLQFLLWYDEGEERNRGNFPPRFSGRQFPNYSSELNVNALELEDSALYLCASSPRAPRGRGEQYFGPGTRLTVT.

The chain combines TRBV7-8 with TRBJ2-7; TRBD1 agrees at 7 bases. The CDR3 loop spans 15 amino acids. CDR1 and CDR2 (germline): SGHVS, FQNEAQ. V was pared by 5 bases and J by 0 bases, with 7 bases of the junction left unmatched. The CDR3 coding sequence is TGTGCCAGCAGCCCGGACAGGATGAGCTCCTACGAGCAGTACTTC. Protein product: CASSPDRMSSYEQYF. The variable domain in full, completed from reference TRBV7-8 and TRBJ2-7, reads GAGVSQSPRYKVAKRGQDVALRCDPISGHVSLFWYQQALGQGPEFLTYFQNEAQLDKSGLPSDRFFAERPEGSVSTLKIQRTQQEDSAVYLCASSPDRMSSYEQYFGPGTRLTVT.

This clone was recorded a few times. J is TRBJ2-2 and V is TRBV2, with 9 bases that match TRBD1. The V gene end was trimmed by 4 bases and the J gene end by 7 bases; junction bases not matched to a gene: 10. The CDR3 length is 16 residues. CDR1 is SNHLY and CDR2 is FYNNEI in the germline V gene. The CDR3 reads CASSAEQDRGIGELFF. CDR3 nucleotide sequence: TGTGCCAGCAGTGCCGAACAGGACAGGGGTATCGGGGAGCTGTTTTTT.

Written as DNA, the CDR3 is TGTGCCAGCAGCTTGAACAGGGGGCTCGGTGGCTACACCTTC. Translated: CASSLNRGLGGYTF. V usage is TRBV5-6 and J usage is TRBJ1-2; 9 bases line up with TRBD1. The CDR3 length is 14 residues. The V segment lost 1 base and the J segment 7 bases; nucleotides outside the gene matches: 5. CDR1 is SGHDT, CDR2 YYEEEE, per germline.

This clone occurred a few times. CDR3 sequence (DNA): TGTGCCAGCAGCGCTGAGGGGACAAGGAATGAAAAACTGTTTTTT. Amino acids: CASSAEGTRNEKLFF. The V gene is TRBV9, the J gene TRBJ1-4; possible D gene TRBD1, 6 bases. Germline CDR1 and CDR2: SGDLS and YYNGEE. The V gene lost 3 bases and the J gene lost 5 bases, with 14 bases spanning the gap. This CDR3 region has 15 residues. The full variable domain, with the rest looked up from reference TRBV9 and TRBJ1-4, is DSGVTQTPKHLITATGQRVTLRCSPRSGDLSVYWYQQSLDQGLQFLIQYYNGEERAKGNILERFSAQQFPDLHSELNLSSLELGDSALYFCASSAEGTRNEKLFFGSGTQLSVL.

The chain joins TRBV6-1 to TRBJ1-2, with 9 bases fitting TRBD1. This CDR3 has 13 amino acids. After removal of 10 bases from V and 8 bases from J, the junction contained 11 bases not matched to a gene. The germline V gene has CDR1 MNHNS and CDR2 SASEGT. DNA of the CDR3: TGTGCCATCCTCCCGGGACAGGGAATAGGCTACACCTTC. The encoded protein is CAILPGQGIGYTF.

This sequence joins TRBV9 and TRBJ1-6; possibly TRBD1 for D (5 bases). There are 15 residues in the CDR3. The V and J ends lost 2 bases and 7 bases respectively, with 13 bases between them. Germline V gene sequence: CDR1 SGDLS, CDR2 YYNGEE. Written as DNA, the CDR3 is TGTGCCAGCAGCGTTAGCGGTCAGGGAAATTCACCCCTCCACTTT. This sequence encodes CASSVSGQGNSPLHF.

V and J are TRBV15 and TRBJ1-1; D ambiguous. CDR1 is LNHNV and CDR2 is YYDKDF in the germline V gene (reference sequence). The CDR3 is made up of 16 amino acids. V was trimmed by 3 bases and J by 6 bases, leaving 20 bases between them. The CDR3 reads CATSRAFSQESAEAFF. DNA of the CDR3: TGTGCCACCAGCAGGGCGTTTTCCCAGGAGAGTGCTGAAGCTTTCTTT.

This chain links TRBV7-8 with TRBJ1-3, with a weak D call TRBD1 (6 bases). Germline CDR1 and CDR2: SGHVS and FQNEAQ. The germline V and J ends were trimmed by 5 bases and 0 bases, with 11 bases remaining between them. The CDR3 extends over 15 amino acids. CDR3 loop: CASSITGLSGNTIYF. Written as DNA, the CDR3 is TGTGCCAGCAGCATTACAGGGCTCTCTGGAAACACCATATATTTT.

The chain is built from TRBV7-2 and TRBJ2-1; 10 bases match TRBD2. Per the germline V gene, CDR1 is SGHTA and CDR2 is FQGNSA. The CDR3 covers 17 residues. The V and J ends lost 1 base and 8 bases, in that order; junction bases with no gene match: 11. CDR3 DNA sequence: TGTGCCAGCAGCTTAGTTAAGCGGGGGGGATTCGCGGATGAGCAGTTCTTC. As protein: CASSLVKRGGFADEQFF.

The genes are TRBV5-8 and TRBJ2-3; 7 positions match TRBD1. Germline trimming cut 0 bases from V and 4 bases from J; bases unmatched to any gene: 8. Per the germline V gene, CDR1 is SGHTS and CDR2 is YDEGEE. The length of the CDR3 is 16 residues. CDR3 coding DNA: TGTGCCAGCAGCTTGGCCTCGGCCAGGGGGTCAGATACGCAGTATTTT. It translates to CASSLASARGSDTQYF.

The rearrangement joins TRBV30 to TRBJ1-1, with D hard to call. Trimming took off 8 bases at V and 0 bases at J, with 10 bases between the two ends. The CDR3 spans 12 residues. Germline assignment: CDR1 GTSNPN and CDR2 SVGIG (reference sequence). The CDR3 loop is CAKAQMNTEAFF. In DNA, the CDR3 is TGTGCCAAAGCACAGATGAACACTGAAGCTTTCTTT.

The chain is built from TRBV5-6 and TRBJ2-1; maybe TRBD2 (7 bases). The germline V gene encodes CDR1 SGHDT and CDR2 YYEEEE. V was shortened by 6 bases and J by 7 bases, with 17 bases between the two germline ends. The CDR3 is made up of 14 amino acids. CDR3 nucleotides: TGTGCCAGCAACGTCCGCGGGGGCCCAAATGAGCAGTTCTTC. The encoded protein is CASNVRGGPNEQFF.

This chain links TRBV19 with TRBJ1-5; D is perhaps TRBD1 (6 bases). Germline values: CDR1 LNHDA, CDR2 SQIVND (reference sequence). The V and J ends lost 5 bases and 5 bases respectively, with 16 bases between them. There are 15 residues in the CDR3. This chain's CDR3 is CASSARGARDQPQHF. CDR3 bases: TGTGCCAGTAGTGCGCGGGGGGCGCGGGATCAGCCCCAGCATTTT.

The chain carries TRBV9 and TRBJ2-5, with 7 bases matching TRBD2. V dropped 2 bases and J dropped 0; count of bases not matched to a gene: 7. Germline values: CDR1 SGDLS, CDR2 YYNGEE. The CDR3 is 16 residues long. The CDR3, as DNA: TGTGCCAGCAGCGTTATGGGGGGAGGGGACCAAGAGACCCAGTACTTC. The encoded protein is CASSVMGGGDQETQYF. The variable domain in full, completed from reference TRBV9 and TRBJ2-5, reads DSGVTQTPKHLITATGQRVTLRCSPRSGDLSVYWYQQSLDQGLQFLIQYYNGEERAKGNILERFSAQQFPDLHSELNLSSLELGDSALYFCASSVMGGGDQETQYFGPGTRLLVL.

V usage is TRBV18 and J usage is TRBJ2-7; either TRBD1 or TRBD2 may fit D (6 bases each). Germline CDR1 reads KGHSH; CDR2 reads LQKENI. With 2 bases removed from V and 6 bases from J, the gap between germline ends came to 8 bases. The CDR3 extends over 12 amino acids. CDR3 protein: CASSPGGGEQYF. CDR3 in DNA: TGTGCCAGCTCACCAGGAGGGGGCGAGCAGTACTTC. Full variable domain (rest looked up from reference TRBV18 and TRBJ2-7): NAGVMQNPRHLVRRRGQEARLRCSPMKGHSHVYWYRQLPEEGLKFMVYLQKENIIDESGMPKERFSAEFPKEGPSILRIQQVVRGDSAAYFCASSPGGGEQYFGPGTRLTVT.

A single count supports this clone. The J gene is TRBJ2-1, the V gene TRBV7-9; 14 bases fit TRBD2. Germline trimming cut 6 bases from V and 6 bases from J; bases unmatched to any gene: 4. Germline CDR1 and CDR2: SEHNR and FQNEAQ (reference sequence). The CDR3 length is 15 residues. The CDR3 DNA sequence: TGTGCCAGCAGGAGGACTAGCGGGGGGAGCAATGAGCAGTTCTTC. Its protein product is CASRRTSGGSNEQFF. Variable domain in full (rest from reference TRBV7-9 and TRBJ2-1): DTGVSQNPRHKITKRGQNVTFRCDPISEHNRLYWYRQTLGQGPEFLTYFQNEAQLEKSRLLSDRFSAERPKGSFSTLEIQRTEQGDSAMYLCASRRTSGGSNEQFFGPGTRLTVL.